Sequencing of this TCR beta chain was carried out in a study of cytomegalovirus exposure and HLA in healthy donors. General study points: TCR sequences were mostly rare, though some public TCRs occurred in many donors. For most TCR beta V segments, an earlier analysis put the productive rate at about 87% or about 30% of the time.

Germline loops: CDR1 SNHLY, CDR2 FYNNEI. This CDR3 region has 14 residues. V was clipped by 5 bases and J by 4 bases, with 11 bases between them. It was with 60 Vbeta and 13 Jbeta primers that the PCR ran. Profiled with immunoSEQ multiplex PCR; TCRdb holds only in-frame clones, not every one. The sample records some 65,000 clones, about 70% being singletons. With regard to this clone: Antigen unknown. Likely a read error: the CDR3 ends without its conserved phenylalanine or tryptophan.

The material sequenced was PBMCs. The V and J genes are TRBV2 and TRBJ1-4; a weak D match, TRBD1 (5 bases). This receptor was taken from a woman aged 30 to 39 in good health and CMV-seronegative. This chain's CDR3 is CASSWTRNNEKLFV. CDR3 DNA: TGTGCCAGCAGTTGGACACGCAATAATGAAAAACTGTTTGTT.